The rows below give T cell receptor beta chains drawn from one sample of a study of cytomegalovirus exposure and HLA in healthy donors. Using immunoSEQ multiplex PCR, the repertoire was profiled, and TCRdb retains in-frame clones only, with some absent. The table lists 150,000 to 200,000 clones, about 80% of them singletons. Sequenced material: PBMCs. The source of these receptors is a man younger than 40 in good health and CMV-seronegative. Both conserved end residues are trimmed from each CDR3. Expanded clones get a size class; other rows say once, few or many, or leave the size out.

CDR3	size	J	V
ASSLSGGGEQF	NA	TRBJ2-1	TRBV7-3
ASSPGKGWDYGYT	NA	TRBJ1-2	TRBV9
ASSIGQGLAQPQH	NA	TRBJ1-5	TRBV7-2
ASSRRGTGELF	NA	TRBJ2-2	TRBV7-2
AISEGWGRANEKLF	NA	TRBJ1-4	TRBV10-3
ASSEVGDEQY	NA	TRBJ2-7	TRBV6-1
ASSSYSGGTRGRTEAF	NA	TRBJ1-1	TRBV7-2
ASSVTYEQY	NA	TRBJ2-7	TRBV7-8
ASSIWPETQY	few	TRBJ2-5	TRBV9
ASSRQDMNTEAF	NA	TRBJ1-1	TRBV6-6
AGRLAGVDTQY	few	TRBJ2-3	TRBV6-1
ASSRTAGVTYNEQF	NA	TRBJ2-1	TRBV18
ASSPPAVYNEQF	NA	TRBJ2-1	TRBV6-6
ASSLSGEETQY	NA	TRBJ2-5	TRBV5-1
ASSLVAGSYEQY	NA	TRBJ2-7	TRBV11-3
ASSPTSAAYEQY	NA	NA	TRBV5-1
ASSLDVGRGKNIQY	once	TRBJ2-4	TRBV5-6
ASSLRQSTDTQY	NA	TRBJ2-3	TRBV5-1
ASSFSGEQY	NA	TRBJ2-7	TRBV5-4
AWSGQPLTPQH	NA	TRBJ1-5	TRBV30
ASSLYSGGGSDTQY	NA	TRBJ2-3	TRBV7-3
AISEGTGYNEQF	NA	TRBJ2-1	TRBV10-3